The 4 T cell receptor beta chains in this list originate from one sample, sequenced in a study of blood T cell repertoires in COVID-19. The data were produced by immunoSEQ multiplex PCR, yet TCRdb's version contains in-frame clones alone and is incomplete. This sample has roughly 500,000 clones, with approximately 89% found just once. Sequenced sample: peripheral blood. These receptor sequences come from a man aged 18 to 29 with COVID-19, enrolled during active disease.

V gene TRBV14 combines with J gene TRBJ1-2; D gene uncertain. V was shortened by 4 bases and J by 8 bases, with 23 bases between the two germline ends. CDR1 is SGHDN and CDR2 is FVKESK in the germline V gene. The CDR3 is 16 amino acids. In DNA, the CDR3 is TGTGCCAGCAGCCCCCTAGGACTGGAAGTAGCGAGGGGCTACACCTTC. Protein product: CASSPLGLEVARGYTF.

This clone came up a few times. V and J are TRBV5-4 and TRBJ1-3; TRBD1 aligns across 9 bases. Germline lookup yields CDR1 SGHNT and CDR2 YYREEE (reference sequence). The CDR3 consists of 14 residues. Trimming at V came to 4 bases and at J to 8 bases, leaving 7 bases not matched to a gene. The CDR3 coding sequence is TGTGCCAGCAGCGCGGCGGGACAGGGTGACACCATATATTTT. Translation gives CASSAAGQGDTIYF.

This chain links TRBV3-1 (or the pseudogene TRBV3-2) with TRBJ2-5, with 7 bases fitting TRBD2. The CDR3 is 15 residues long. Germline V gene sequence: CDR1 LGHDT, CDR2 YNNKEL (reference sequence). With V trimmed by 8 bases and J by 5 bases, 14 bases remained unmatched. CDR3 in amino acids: CASCLADPRVETQYF. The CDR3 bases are TGTGCCAGCTGTCTAGCGGACCCGAGGGTGGAGACCCAGTACTTC.

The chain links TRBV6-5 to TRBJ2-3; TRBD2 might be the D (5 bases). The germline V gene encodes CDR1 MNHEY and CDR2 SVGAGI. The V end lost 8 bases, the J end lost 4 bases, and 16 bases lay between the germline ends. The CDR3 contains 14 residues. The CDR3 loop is CASGRIARPDTQYF. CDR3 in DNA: TGTGCCAGCGGTCGGATAGCGAGGCCAGATACGCAGTATTTT.